The 24 T cell receptor beta chains listed next were all sequenced from one sample in a study of regulatory T cells in long-lasting Graves disease. Time point here: persistent/refractory GD, antithyroid drugs over 5 years with positive TRAb. RNA extracted from PBMCs served as the sequencing template. CDR3-region Arm-PCR and iRepertoire HTBI primers produced the TCR beta libraries. TCRdb passed the multiplex PCR reads through MiXCR, listing each CDR3 protein once. This table has a few hundred thousand distinct CDR3 sequences, about a quarter appearing once. The sample consisted of peripheral blood mononuclear cells (PBMCs), taken when the disease was refractory, from a patient treated with antithyroid drugs. Receptors were obtained from a female donor with Graves disease.

Of note for this clonotype: The junction and the germline gene differ at one end; a read error may be behind it. The rearrangement joins TRBV2 to TRBJ2-3, with D unresolved. CDR3 length equals 10 residues. From germline, CDR1 is SNHLY and CDR2 FYNNEI. In DNA, the CDR3 is TGTGCCAGCAATGAAGATACGCAGTATTTT. It translates to CASNEDTQYF.

The chain is built from TRBV6-4 and TRBJ1-1, with unresolved D. Trimming shortened V by 5 bases and J by 1 base, and 8 bases separated the two germline ends. CDR1 and CDR2 from the germline V gene are MRHNA and SNTAGT. The CDR3 runs 13 residues. Here the CDR3 reads CASSYYANTEAFF. The CDR3 DNA sequence: TGTGCCAGCAGTTACTACGCGAACACTGAAGCTTTCTTT.

This clonotype was counted a few times. The chain links TRBV12-3 or TRBV12-4 to TRBJ2-7; no clear D. The CDR3 runs to 18 residues. V was clipped by 4 bases and J by 3 bases, with 25 bases between them. DNA for the CDR3: TGTGCCAGCAGTTACGTACCCTTTCCCGAGTACGGAAACTACGAGCAGTACTTC. Its protein product is CASSYVPFPEYGNYEQYF.

The J gene is TRBJ2-7, the V gene TRBV20-1; D remains unclear. This CDR3 region has 14 residues. Trimming cost V 5 bases and J 2 bases, with 16 bases left between them. Germline-derived CDR1 and CDR2 are DFQATT and SNEGSKA (reference sequence). The CDR3 region is CSALYMIGTYEQYF. The CDR3 DNA is TGCAGTGCTCTCTACATGATAGGAACCTACGAGCAGTACTTC.

The chain has TRBV29-1 and TRBJ1-1, with no clear D. The V gene lost 5 bases and the J gene lost 5 bases, with 6 bases spanning the gap. Germline CDR1 and CDR2: SQVTM and ANQGSEA. This CDR3 is 10 amino acids long. CDR3 sequence (DNA): TGCAGCGTTTTACTAACTGAAGCTTTCTTT. It codes for CSVLLTEAFF.

This clonotype was observed many times. V is TRBV29-1 and J is TRBJ2-5; 10 bases map to TRBD1. The CDR3 runs to 14 residues. Germline V CDR1 and CDR2: SQVTM, ANQGSEA. The V segment lost 5 bases and the J segment 2 bases; nucleotides outside the gene matches: 5. The CDR3 DNA reads as TGCAGCGTTCCGGGACAGGGGACACAAGAGACCCAGTACTTC. It codes for CSVPGQGTQETQYF.

This sequence joins TRBV3-1 and TRBJ1-1; D not resolved. This CDR3 spans 14 amino acids. Deletions cut 3 bases from V and 5 bases from J, with 13 bases between. Germline V lookup: CDR1 LGHDT, CDR2 YNNKEL (reference sequence). The CDR3 loop is CASSQRASGTEAFF. The CDR3 bases are TGTGCCAGCAGCCAGAGGGCCAGCGGGACTGAAGCTTTCTTT.

The chain joins TRBV11-2 to TRBJ1-5, with a possible D match to TRBD1 (5 bases). Germline V gives CDR1 SGHAT, CDR2 FQNNGV. Trimming left V 5 bases short and J 4 bases short, with 18 bases between. The CDR3 is made up of 16 amino acids. In DNA form, the CDR3 reads TGTGCCAGCAGCCCCAAAAGCAGGGTCATGAATCAGCCCCAGCATTTT. Its translation is CASSPKSRVMNQPQHF.

On this clonotype: Since a much larger clone is just one base distant, this may be a read error. The chain joins TRBV28 to TRBJ2-7; 10 bases align to TRBD2. CDR3 size: 15 residues. Germline V gives CDR1 MDHEN, CDR2 SYDVKM. DNA of the CDR3: TGTGCCAACAGTCCATGGGTAGCGGGAGGTAACGAGCAGTACTTC. It yields the protein CANSPWVAGGNEQYF. Full variable domain (rest looked up from reference TRBV28 and TRBJ2-7): DVKVTQSSRYLVKRTGEKVFLECVQDMDHENMFWYRQDPGLGLRLIYFSYDVKMKEKGDIPEGYSVSREKKERFSLILESASTNQTSMYLCANSPWVAGGNEQYFGPGTRLTVT.

This clonotype was counted many times. The chain has TRBV28 and TRBJ2-7, with D uncertain. This CDR3 region has 13 residues. The germline CDR1 and CDR2 sequences are MDHEN and SYDVKM. Trimming removed 6 bases from V and 4 bases from J, with 13 bases in between. CDR3 nucleotide sequence: TGTGCCAGCAGCGGGTCCTTTCCTTACGAGCAGTACTTC. It codes for CASSGSFPYEQYF.

V is TRBV12-3 or TRBV12-4 and J is TRBJ1-1; maybe TRBD1 (5 bases). V lost 6 bases and J lost 5, with 10 bases in between. This CDR3 has 12 residues. The CDR3 loop is CASRRGETEAFF. The CDR3 bases are TGTGCCAGCAGAAGAGGGGAAACTGAAGCTTTCTTT.

At least ten counts were recorded for this clonotype. The CDR3 DNA reads TGTGCCAGCAGCTCCGGACAGGGGGTAGCCTACGAGCAGTACTTC. This translates into CASSSGQGVAYEQYF. The chain is built from TRBV7-8 and TRBJ2-7, with 10 positions matching TRBD1. The junction had 5 bases not matched to a gene; V was cut back by 4 bases and J by 2 bases. Germline lookup yields CDR1 SGHVS and CDR2 FQNEAQ. The length of the CDR3 is 15 residues.

This clonotype was observed a few times. This chain joins TRBV14 and TRBJ2-7; D is uncertain. Looked up from germline, CDR1 is SGHDN and CDR2 is FVKESK. The V end was cut by 0 bases, the J end by 3 bases, with 9 bases between. This CDR3 has 14 amino acids. This chain's CDR3 is CASSQEGRRYEQYF. CDR3 bases: TGTGCCAGCAGCCAAGAGGGCAGGCGCTACGAGCAGTACTTC.

The sample holds many counts of this clonotype. This chain connects TRBV3-1 to TRBJ1-2, with unresolved D. V was pared by 8 bases and J by 4 bases, with 20 bases between. The germline CDR1 and CDR2 sequences are LGHDT and YNNKEL (reference sequence). The CDR3 consists of 15 residues. This CDR3 reads CASGLTGELSYGYTF. CDR3 sequence (DNA): TGTGCCAGCGGACTTACCGGGGAACTTAGCTATGGCTACACCTTC.

V and J are TRBV6-1 and TRBJ1-2, with D unresolved. CDR1 and CDR2 (germline): MNHNS, SASEGT. The CDR3 is made up of 12 amino acids. Deletions cut 4 bases from V and 6 bases from J, with 9 bases between. CDR3 DNA: TGTGCCAGCAGTGCCGATAGAGATGGCTACACCTTC. Amino acid sequence: CASSADRDGYTF.

This clonotype was counted many times. The genes are TRBV12-3 or TRBV12-4 and TRBJ2-7; TRBD1 agrees at 9 bases. CDR3 length: 13 amino acids. The junction had 1 base not matched to a gene; V was cut back by 4 bases and J by 3 bases. In nucleotides, the CDR3 is TGTGCCAGCAGTTGGGGACAGGGCTACGAGCAGTACTTC. It yields the protein CASSWGQGYEQYF.

This chain uses TRBV6-9 with TRBJ1-3; D not resolved. CDR3 size: 15 residues. The germline V gene has CDR1 MNHGY and CDR2 SVAAGI. The V end was cut by 3 bases, the J end by 0 bases, with 9 bases between. As DNA, the CDR3 is TGTGCCAGCAGTTACGGGTTGTACTCTGGAAACACCATATATTTT. Its translation is CASSYGLYSGNTIYF.

This clonotype was seen more than once but under ten times. The chain employs TRBV9 and TRBJ2-7; 11 positions match TRBD2. The CDR3 has 15 residues. Germline CDR1 reads SGDLS; CDR2 reads YYNGEE. With 0 bases clipped from V and 3 bases from J, the junction kept 2 bases outside the gene matches. CDR3 sequence (DNA): TGTGCCAGCAGCGTAGCCGGGACTAGCGGCTACGAGCAGTACTTC. As protein: CASSVAGTSGYEQYF.

This clonotype has a count of ten or more. This chain connects TRBV28 to TRBJ1-1; 9 bases map to TRBD1. The ends lost 0 bases at V and 3 bases at J; junction bases unmatched: 20. CDR3 length: 21 amino acids. Germline assignment: CDR1 MDHEN and CDR2 SYDVKM. Written as DNA, the CDR3 is TGTGCCAGCAGTTTATGGTCGATGATGGACAGGGGATGGAGGGATGACACTGAAGCTTTCTTT. This codes for CASSLWSMMDRGWRDDTEAFF.

This chain joins TRBV7-9 and TRBJ1-2; D remains ambiguous. Trimming took off 5 bases at V and 7 bases at J, with 32 bases between the two ends. This CDR3 spans 19 amino acids. CDR1 is SEHNR and CDR2 is FQNEAQ in the germline V gene (reference sequence). The CDR3 loop reads CASSPTSSKSPRVVLGYTF. The CDR3 nucleotides are TGTGCCAGCAGCCCAACCTCCTCCAAGAGCCCGAGGGTAGTGCTTGGCTACACCTTC.

This clonotype has only a few counts. One base away lies a much larger clone, so this may be a sequencing read error. The chain recombines TRBV27 with TRBJ2-7; 10 bases agree with TRBD2. This CDR3 has 15 residues. Looked up from germline, CDR1 is MNHEY and CDR2 is SMNVEV (reference sequence). The J segment lost 0 bases and the V segment lost 6 bases, leaving 5 bases of the junction unmatched. The CDR3 loop is CASRTGTSASYEQYF. DNA for the CDR3: TGTGCCAGCAGAACCGGGACTAGCGCCTCCTACGAGCAGTACTTC.

This clonotype was seen only a few times. CDR3 residues: CASKEDRGHQPQHF. CDR3 in DNA: TGTGCCAGTAAAGAGGACAGGGGCCATCAGCCCCAGCATTTT. The rearrangement links TRBV19 to TRBJ1-5; 9 bases fit TRBD1. The trim removed 7 bases at V and 5 bases at J, leaving 6 bases unmatched. CDR3 length equals 14 residues. The germline V gene encodes CDR1 LNHDA and CDR2 SQIVND (reference sequence).

Many counts were recorded for this clonotype. The chain links TRBV28 to TRBJ1-1, with 7 bases identical to TRBD1. Germline assignment: CDR1 MDHEN and CDR2 SYDVKM. The CDR3 has 13 amino acids. The junction had 6 bases not matched to a gene; V was cut back by 6 bases and J by 5 bases. The CDR3 here is CASSHRGPTEAFF. DNA of the CDR3: TGTGCCAGCAGCCACAGGGGCCCAACTGAAGCTTTCTTT.

There are many counts of this clonotype. The rearrangement uses TRBV28 and TRBJ1-5, with 9 bases fitting TRBD1. The CDR3 runs to 16 residues. Trimming took 3 bases from V and 1 from J; bases not matched to a gene: 4. In germline, CDR1 is MDHEN, CDR2 SYDVKM. In DNA form, the CDR3 reads TGTGCCAGCAGTTTCCGGACAGGGGCGAGCAATCAGCCCCAGCATTTT. Translated: CASSFRTGASNQPQHF.